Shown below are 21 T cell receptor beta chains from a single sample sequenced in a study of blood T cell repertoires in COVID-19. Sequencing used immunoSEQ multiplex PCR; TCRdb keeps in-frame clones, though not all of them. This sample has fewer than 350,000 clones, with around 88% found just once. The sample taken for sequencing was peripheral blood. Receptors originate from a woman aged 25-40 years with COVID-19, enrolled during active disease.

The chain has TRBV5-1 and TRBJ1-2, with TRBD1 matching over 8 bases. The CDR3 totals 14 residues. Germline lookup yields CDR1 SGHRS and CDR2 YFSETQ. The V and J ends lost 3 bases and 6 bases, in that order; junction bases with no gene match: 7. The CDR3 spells CASSSRGQSDGYTF. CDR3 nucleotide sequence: TGCGCCAGCAGCTCCAGGGGGCAGTCGGATGGCTACACCTTC.

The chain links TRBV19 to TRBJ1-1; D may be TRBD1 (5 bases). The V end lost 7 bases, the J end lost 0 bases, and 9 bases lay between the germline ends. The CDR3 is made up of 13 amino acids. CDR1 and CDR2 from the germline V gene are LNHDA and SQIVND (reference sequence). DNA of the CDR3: TGTGCCAGTAATCGGGGGATGAACACTGAAGCTTTCTTT. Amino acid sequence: CASNRGMNTEAFF.

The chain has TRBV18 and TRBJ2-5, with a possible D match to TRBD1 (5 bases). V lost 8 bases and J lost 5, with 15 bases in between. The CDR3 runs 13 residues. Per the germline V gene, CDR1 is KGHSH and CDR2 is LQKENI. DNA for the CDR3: TGTGCCAGCAGCAAAGGGGCCCGTGAGACCCAGTACTTC. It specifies CASSKGARETQYF.

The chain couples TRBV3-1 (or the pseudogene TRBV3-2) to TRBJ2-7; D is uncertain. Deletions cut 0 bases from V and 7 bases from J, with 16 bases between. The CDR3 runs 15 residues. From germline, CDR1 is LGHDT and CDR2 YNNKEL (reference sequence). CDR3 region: CASSQDRVEFGEQYF. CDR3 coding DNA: TGTGCCAGCAGCCAAGATCGCGTGGAGTTCGGGGAGCAGTACTTC.

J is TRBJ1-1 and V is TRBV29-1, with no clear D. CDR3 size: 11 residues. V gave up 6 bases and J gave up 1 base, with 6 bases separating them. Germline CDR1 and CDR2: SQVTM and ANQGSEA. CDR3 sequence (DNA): TGCAGCGTGGCAAAGAACACTGAAGCTTTCTTT. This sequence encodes CSVAKNTEAFF.

CDR3 DNA: TGTGCTAGTGACTTGGGGCAGGAGCCCGCCTCCTACGAGCAGTACGTC. Amino acids: CASDLGQEPASYEQYV. V usage is TRBV12-5 and J usage is TRBJ2-7; the D gene is possibly TRBD1 (5 bases). Trimming cost V 7 bases and J 0 bases, with 19 bases left between them. Germline CDR1 reads LGHNT; CDR2 reads FRNRAP. The CDR3 totals 16 residues.

In DNA, the CDR3 is TGTGCCACCACGCACGGGGGTCAAGAAGCTTTCTTT. This codes for CATTHGGQEAFF. This chain connects TRBV6-5 to TRBJ1-1; maybe TRBD1 (5 bases). There are 12 residues in the CDR3. Germline loops: CDR1 MNHEY, CDR2 SVGAGI. V dropped 10 bases and J dropped 8 bases, with 17 bases sitting between them.

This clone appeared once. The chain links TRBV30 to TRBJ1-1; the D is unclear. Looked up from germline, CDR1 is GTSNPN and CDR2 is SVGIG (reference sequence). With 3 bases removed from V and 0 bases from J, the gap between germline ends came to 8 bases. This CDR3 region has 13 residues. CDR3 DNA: TGTGCCTGGAGAATCGTATTGAACACTGAAGCTTTCTTT. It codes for CAWRIVLNTEAFF.

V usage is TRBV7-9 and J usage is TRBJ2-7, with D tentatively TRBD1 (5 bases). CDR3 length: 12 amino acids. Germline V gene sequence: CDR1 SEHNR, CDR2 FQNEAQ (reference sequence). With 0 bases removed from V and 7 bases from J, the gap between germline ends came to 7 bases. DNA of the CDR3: TGTGCCAGCAGCTTAGCGGGGCGGGAGCAGTACGTC. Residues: CASSLAGREQYV.

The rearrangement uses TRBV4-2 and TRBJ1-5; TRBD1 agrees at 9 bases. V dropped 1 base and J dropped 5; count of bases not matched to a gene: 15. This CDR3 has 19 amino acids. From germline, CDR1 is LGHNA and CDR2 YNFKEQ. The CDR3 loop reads CASSQVATWGQGVDQPQHF. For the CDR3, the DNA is TGTGCCAGCAGCCAAGTAGCAACCTGGGGACAGGGCGTTGATCAGCCCCAGCATTTT.

This chain's CDR3 is CASSPGGDRGSQPQHF. In nucleotides, the CDR3 is TGTGCCAGCAGCCCGGGGGGTGACAGGGGAAGTCAGCCCCAGCATTTT. The chain combines TRBV9 with TRBJ1-5; 8 nucleotides match TRBD1. The CDR3 sequence is 16 residues long. The germline gives CDR1 SGDLS, CDR2 YYNGEE. The junction had 12 bases not matched to a gene; V was cut back by 4 bases and J by 6 bases.

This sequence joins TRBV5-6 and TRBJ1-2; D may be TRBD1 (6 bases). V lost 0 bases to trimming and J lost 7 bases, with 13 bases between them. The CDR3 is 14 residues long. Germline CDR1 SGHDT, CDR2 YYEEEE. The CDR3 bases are TGTGCCAGCAGCTTGGTAGGGGGGGCACTTGGCTACACCTTC. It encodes CASSLVGGALGYTF.

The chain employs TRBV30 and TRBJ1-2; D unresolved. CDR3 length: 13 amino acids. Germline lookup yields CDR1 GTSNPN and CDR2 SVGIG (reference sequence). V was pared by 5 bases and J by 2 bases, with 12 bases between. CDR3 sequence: CAWWIGQNYGYTF. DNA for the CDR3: TGTGCCTGGTGGATTGGGCAAAACTATGGCTACACCTTC.

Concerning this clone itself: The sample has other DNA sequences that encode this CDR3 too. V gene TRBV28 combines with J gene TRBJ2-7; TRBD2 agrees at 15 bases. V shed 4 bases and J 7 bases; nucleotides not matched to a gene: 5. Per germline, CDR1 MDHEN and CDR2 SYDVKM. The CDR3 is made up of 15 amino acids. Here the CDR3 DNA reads TGTGCCAGCAGTTCACGGACTAGCGGGGGGGGTGAGCAGTACGTC. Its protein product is CASSSRTSGGGEQYV.

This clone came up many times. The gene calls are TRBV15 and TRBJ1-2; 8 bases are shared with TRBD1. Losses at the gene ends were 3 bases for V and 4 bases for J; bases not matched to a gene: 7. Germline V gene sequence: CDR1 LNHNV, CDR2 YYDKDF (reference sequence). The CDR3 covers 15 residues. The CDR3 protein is CATSRGGQGTYGYTF. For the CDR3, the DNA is TGTGCCACCAGCAGGGGAGGACAGGGCACCTATGGCTACACCTTC.

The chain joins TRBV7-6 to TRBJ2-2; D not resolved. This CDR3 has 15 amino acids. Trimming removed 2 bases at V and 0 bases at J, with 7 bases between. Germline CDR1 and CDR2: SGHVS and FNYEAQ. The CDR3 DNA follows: TGTGCCAGCAGCTTATGGGCCTCGAACACCGGGGAGCTGTTTTTT. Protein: CASSLWASNTGELFF.

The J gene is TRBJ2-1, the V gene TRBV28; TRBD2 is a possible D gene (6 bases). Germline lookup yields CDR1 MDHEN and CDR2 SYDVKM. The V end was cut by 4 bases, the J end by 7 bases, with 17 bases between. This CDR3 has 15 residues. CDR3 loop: CASSYEAGPRNEQFF. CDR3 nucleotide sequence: TGTGCCAGCAGTTATGAGGCGGGGCCACGGAATGAGCAGTTCTTC.

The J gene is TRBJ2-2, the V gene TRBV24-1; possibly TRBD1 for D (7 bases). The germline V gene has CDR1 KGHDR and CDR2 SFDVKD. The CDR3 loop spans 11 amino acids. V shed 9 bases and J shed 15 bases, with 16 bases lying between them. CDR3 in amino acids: CATSNPGGMFF. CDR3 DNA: TGTGCCACCTCCAACCCAGGGGGGATGTTTTTT.

In DNA, the CDR3 is TGTGCCAGCTGGGACAGTTATAATTCACCCCTCCACTTT. Protein product: CASWDSYNSPLHF. The chain has TRBV28 and TRBJ1-6, with 7 bases fitting TRBD1. J gave up 4 bases and V 8 bases, and 2 bases lay outside the gene matches. CDR1 is MDHEN and CDR2 is SYDVKM in the germline V gene. The CDR3 sequence is 13 residues long.

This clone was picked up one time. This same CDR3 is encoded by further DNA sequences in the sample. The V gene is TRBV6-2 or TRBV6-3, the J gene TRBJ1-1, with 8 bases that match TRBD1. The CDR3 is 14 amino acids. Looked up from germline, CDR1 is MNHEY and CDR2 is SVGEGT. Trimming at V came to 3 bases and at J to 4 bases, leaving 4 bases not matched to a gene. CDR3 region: CASSYQGAGTEAFF. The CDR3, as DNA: TGTGCCAGCAGTTATCAGGGGGCAGGCACTGAAGCTTTCTTT.

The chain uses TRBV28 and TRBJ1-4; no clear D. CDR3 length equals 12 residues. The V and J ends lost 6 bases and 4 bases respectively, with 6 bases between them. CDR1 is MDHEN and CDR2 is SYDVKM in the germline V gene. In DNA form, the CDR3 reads TGTGCCAGCAGAACAAGTAATGAAAAACTGTTTTTT. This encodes CASRTSNEKLFF.